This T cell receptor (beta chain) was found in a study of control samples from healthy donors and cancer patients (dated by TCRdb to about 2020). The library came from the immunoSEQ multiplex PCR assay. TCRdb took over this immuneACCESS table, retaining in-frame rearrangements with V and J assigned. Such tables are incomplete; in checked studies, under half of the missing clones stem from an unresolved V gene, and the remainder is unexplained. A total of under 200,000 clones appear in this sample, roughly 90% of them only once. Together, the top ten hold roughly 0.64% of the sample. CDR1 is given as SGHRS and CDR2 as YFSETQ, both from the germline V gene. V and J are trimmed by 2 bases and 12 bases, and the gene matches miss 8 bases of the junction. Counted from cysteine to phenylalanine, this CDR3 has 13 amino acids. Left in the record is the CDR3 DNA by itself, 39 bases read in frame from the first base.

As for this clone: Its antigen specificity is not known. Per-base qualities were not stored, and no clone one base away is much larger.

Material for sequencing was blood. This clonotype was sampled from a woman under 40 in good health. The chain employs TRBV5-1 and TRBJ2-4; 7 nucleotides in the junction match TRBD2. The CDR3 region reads CASSFDWGGHQYF. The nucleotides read TGCGCCAGCAGCTTCGACTGGGGGGGTCATCAGTACTTC.